This T cell receptor (beta chain) was identified in a study of blood T cell repertoires in COVID-19. Methods used by the authors: Counts of nucleated cells, estimated from reference gene primer amplification, were obtained. TCRdb's table, derived via immunoSEQ multiplex PCR, lists solely in-frame clones and lacks some. V and J calls and clone size are those listed in that table; D and trimming were worked out from the DNA. The sample consists of 350,000 to 450,000 clones, around 87% of them appearing once. The clonotype was recovered from a woman in her sixties or seventies with COVID-19, enrolled during active disease. The source material was peripheral blood.

CDR3 DNA sequence: TGCGCCAGCAGCCCCAGGGGACTAATAGGAAACTCCTACGAGCAGTACTTC. Translating it yields CASSPRGLIGNSYEQYF. The genes are TRBV5-1 and TRBJ2-7; TRBD2 might be the D (7 bases). The length of the CDR3 is 17 residues. Trimming took 4 bases from V and 0 from J, leaving 20 bases between them. Germline CDR1 reads SGHRS; CDR2 reads YFSETQ.